This entry describes one T cell receptor (beta chain). Clones were read by immunoSEQ multiplex PCR, and TCRdb kept only the in-frame ones, dropping some. The sample carries roughly 350,000 clones, roughly 90% recorded once. As to treatment: some 19 received Ad26.COV2.S at low or high dose, single or two shots; about 5 received placebo; per-sample allocation not given. Samples came from day 63 after the first vaccine or placebo injection. These data are taken from a study of Ad26.COV2.S vaccination and SARS-CoV-2 variants. This CDR3 comprises 15 residues. Germline trimming cut 4 bases from V and 1 base from J; bases unmatched to any gene: 2. Germline V lookup: CDR1 LNHDA, CDR2 SQIVND (reference sequence).

This sequence originates from a person aged 18-65 years who received the Ad26.COV2.S COVID-19 vaccine or a placebo. The rearrangement uses TRBV19 and TRBJ1-4; 8 positions agree with TRBD1. Material: peripheral blood, obtained in a trial of Ad26.COV2.S vaccine versus placebo. CDR3 DNA: TGTGCCAGTAGTAAGGGGACAGGAACTAATGAAAAACTGTTTTTT. Encoded protein: CASSKGTGTNEKLFF.